Presented here are 19 T cell receptor beta chains from one specimen sequenced in a study of T cell changes during pregnancy in multiple sclerosis. Sequencing was performed with immunoSEQ multiplex PCR; in TCRdb, only in-frame clones are kept and a portion is missing. Of roughly 40,000 clones detected, about nine tenths appear once; the ten largest clones hold less than 0.9%. Sequenced here: CD4+ T cells from peripheral blood mononuclear cells, sampled before pregnancy. The receptors originated from a female donor with multiple sclerosis, enrolled in a pregnancy study.

The chain combines TRBV7-3 with TRBJ2-3, with 13 bases that match TRBD2. The CDR3 runs 20 residues. Unmatched junction bases numbered 13, after V lost 4 bases and J lost 0 bases. The V gene's germline CDR1 is SGHTA and CDR2 FQGTGA. CDR3 DNA sequence: TGTGCCAGCAGCTCACGCCGGCGACTAGCGGGGGGCTCTAGCACAGATACGCAGTATTTT. Translated: CASSSRRRLAGGSSTDTQYF. Full variable domain (missing parts from reference TRBV7-3 and TRBJ2-3): GAGVSQTPSNKVTEKGKYVELRCDPISGHTALYWYRQSLGQGPEFLIYFQGTGAADDSGLPNDRFFAVRPEGSVSTLKIQRTERGDSAVYLCASSSRRRLAGGSSTDTQYFGPGTRLTVL.

The chain is built from TRBV30 and TRBJ1-4, with D uncertain. The germline V gene encodes CDR1 GTSNPN and CDR2 SVGIG (reference sequence). With 0 bases removed from V and 8 bases from J, the gap between germline ends came to 16 bases. There are 15 residues in the CDR3. CDR3 nucleotides: TGTGCCTGGAGTGTCTCTGCCAACAGAAACGAAAAACTGTTTTTT. Protein product: CAWSVSANRNEKLFF.

The J gene is TRBJ2-7, the V gene TRBV4-1; 7 bases are shared with TRBD1. The length of the CDR3 is 16 residues. The ends lost 1 base at V and 3 bases at J; junction bases unmatched: 9. The germline CDR1 and CDR2 sequences are MGHRA and YSYEKL. CDR3 coding DNA: TGCGCCAGCAGCCAAGTTTCGGGACAGCCAATCTACGAGCAGTACTTC. Translated: CASSQVSGQPIYEQYF.

On this clone itself: A read error may produce the germline difference seen at one junction end. This chain uses TRBV29-1 with TRBJ2-7; D is possibly TRBD1 (6 bases). Germline assignment: CDR1 SQVTM and CDR2 ANQGSEA. The CDR3 runs 11 residues. The CDR3 is CSFEDSYEQYF. The CDR3 nucleotides are TGCAGCTTTGAGGACAGCTACGAGCAGTACTTC.

The chain couples TRBV19 to TRBJ2-7, with 8 bases that match TRBD2. The germline V gene has CDR1 LNHDA and CDR2 SQIVND (reference sequence). V was pared by 6 bases and J by 1 base, with 8 bases of the junction left unmatched. This CDR3 contains 15 residues. The CDR3 DNA sequence: TGTGCCAGTAGCGTGAGCGGGGGAACATCCTACGAGCAGTACTTC. Its translation: CASSVSGGTSYEQYF.

The chain has TRBV14 and TRBJ2-7, with TRBD1 matching over 9 bases. CDR1 and CDR2 from the germline V gene are SGHDN and FVKESK. The CDR3 runs 18 residues. The trim removed 4 bases at V and 3 bases at J, leaving 16 bases unmatched. CDR3 protein: CASSPRPGTGIRVYEQYF. CDR3 nucleotides: TGTGCCAGCAGCCCCCGACCTGGGACAGGGATACGAGTCTACGAGCAGTACTTC.

The genes are TRBV9 and TRBJ1-5; the match to TRBD1 covers 10 bases. Germline lookup yields CDR1 SGDLS and CDR2 YYNGEE. The CDR3 is 14 amino acids. After removal of 2 bases from V and 9 bases from J, the junction contained 5 bases not matched to a gene. CDR3: CASSVGQGGWPQHF. CDR3 in DNA: TGTGCCAGCAGCGTTGGACAGGGGGGTTGGCCCCAGCATTTT.

The V gene is TRBV10-3, the J gene TRBJ1-5; unclear D gene. The CDR3 is made up of 12 amino acids. Germline V gene sequence: CDR1 ENHRY, CDR2 SYGVKD. V lost 2 bases and J 4 bases, leaving 3 bases between the germline ends. DNA for the CDR3: TGTGCCATCAGTGAGGTAAATCAGCCCCAGCATTTT. This translates into CAISEVNQPQHF.

This clone was observed once. The chain uses TRBV19 and TRBJ1-2; TRBD1 agrees at 9 bases. Looked up from germline, CDR1 is LNHDA and CDR2 is SQIVND (reference sequence). The CDR3 consists of 15 residues. V trimming: 4 bases; J trimming: 5 bases; junction bases outside the gene matches: 8. CDR3 in amino acids: CASSTRTGVNYGYTF. In DNA, the CDR3 is TGTGCCAGTAGTACCCGGACAGGGGTTAATTATGGCTACACCTTC.

The chain couples TRBV7-2 to TRBJ1-5; D is unresolved. This CDR3 is built from 13 residues. Trimming took 2 bases from V and 5 from J, leaving 7 bases between them. Germline CDR1 is SGHTA and CDR2 is FQGNSA. This chain's CDR3 is CASSLNVDQPQHF. In nucleotides, the CDR3 is TGTGCCAGCAGCTTAAATGTAGATCAGCCCCAGCATTTT.

The chain carries TRBV6-5 and TRBJ2-1, with D possibly matching TRBD1 (6 bases). This CDR3 contains 13 residues. Germline CDR1 is MNHEY and CDR2 is SVGAGI. Trimming stripped 7 bases from V and 0 bases from J, with 7 bases between. CDR3 coding DNA: TGTGCCAGCAAGGGGGACTCCTACAATGAGCAGTTCTTC. Residues: CASKGDSYNEQFF.

This chain links TRBV5-4 with TRBJ1-6, with TRBD1 as a possible D gene (5 bases). Germline CDR1 is SGHNT and CDR2 is YYREEE (reference sequence). The CDR3 covers 16 residues. Trimming left V 0 bases short and J 10 bases short, with 17 bases between. This CDR3 reads CASSLAQAGVKSPLHF. Written as DNA, the CDR3 is TGTGCCAGCAGCTTGGCCCAAGCGGGGGTTAAGTCACCCCTCCACTTT.

In its sample, this clone was seen a few times. The chain has TRBV14 and TRBJ1-4; D perhaps matches TRBD1 (5 bases). The germline gives CDR1 SGHDN, CDR2 FVKESK. V was shortened by 1 base and J by 10 bases, with 10 bases between the two germline ends. The CDR3 sequence is 13 residues long. CDR3 sequence reads: CASSQVRGGKLFF. The DNA of the CDR3 is TGTGCCAGCAGCCAAGTAAGGGGAGGAAAACTGTTTTTT.

This clone was picked up one time. The V and J genes are TRBV4-3 and TRBJ1-1; 7 bases agree with TRBD1. This CDR3 comprises 14 residues. Trimming took 1 base from V and 11 from J; bases not matched to a gene: 10. Germline CDR1 reads LGHNA; CDR2 reads YSLEER. CDR3 sequence: CASSQAYTGDGAFF. The CDR3 DNA follows: TGCGCCAGCAGCCAAGCCTATACAGGGGATGGGGCTTTCTTT.

The chain is built from TRBV6-4 and TRBJ2-3, with 13 bases lining up with TRBD2. Germline values: CDR1 MRHNA, CDR2 SNTAGT. V lost 6 bases, J lost 5 bases, and 17 bases stayed unmatched. The CDR3 length is 19 residues. This CDR3 is CASSPLAGGVQPQQDTQYF. The CDR3 coding sequence is TGTGCCAGCAGCCCACTAGCGGGAGGGGTGCAGCCGCAGCAAGATACGCAGTATTTT.

This sequence joins TRBV6-4 and TRBJ2-3; the D is unclear. In germline, CDR1 is MRHNA, CDR2 SNTAGT. CDR3 length equals 13 residues. V was cut by 2 bases and J by 3 bases, with 6 bases left in between. The CDR3 DNA reads as TGTGCCAGCAGTGACCCCCGGACAGATACGCAGTATTTT. Translated: CASSDPRTDTQYF.

V gene TRBV6-6 combines with J gene TRBJ1-2; no clear D gene. V dropped 5 bases and J dropped 8 bases, with 12 bases sitting between them. Germline V gene sequence: CDR1 MNHNY, CDR2 SVGAGI (reference sequence). This CDR3 spans 12 amino acids. The CDR3 loop reads CASSRPAGGYTF. The DNA of the CDR3 is TGTGCCAGCAGTCGCCCCGCGGGGGGCTACACCTTC.

This clone was observed a single time. The chain employs TRBV30 and TRBJ2-7, with a possible D match to TRBD2 (6 bases). V lost 0 bases and J 6 bases, leaving 12 bases between the germline ends. The length of the CDR3 is 13 residues. The V gene's germline CDR1 is GTSNPN and CDR2 SVGIG (reference sequence). The CDR3 is CAWSVFPGGEQYF. CDR3 DNA: TGTGCCTGGAGTGTATTTCCCGGGGGCGAGCAGTACTTC.

The V gene is TRBV7-2, the J gene TRBJ2-3, with D possibly TRBD2 on 7 matching bases. This CDR3 region has 15 residues. Trimming stripped 2 bases from V and 10 bases from J, with 19 bases between. The germline V gene has CDR1 SGHTA and CDR2 FQGNSA. CDR3 residues: CASSLRGGPADPQYF. CDR3 in DNA: TGTGCCAGCAGCTTAAGGGGGGGTCCAGCGGATCCGCAGTATTTT. The variable domain in full, completed from reference TRBV7-2 and TRBJ2-3, reads GAGVSQSPSNKVTEKGKDVELRCDPISGHTALYWYRQSLGQGLEFLIYFQGNSAPDKSGLPSDRFSAERTGGSVSTLTIQRTQQEDSAVYLCASSLRGGPADPQYFGPGTRLTVL.